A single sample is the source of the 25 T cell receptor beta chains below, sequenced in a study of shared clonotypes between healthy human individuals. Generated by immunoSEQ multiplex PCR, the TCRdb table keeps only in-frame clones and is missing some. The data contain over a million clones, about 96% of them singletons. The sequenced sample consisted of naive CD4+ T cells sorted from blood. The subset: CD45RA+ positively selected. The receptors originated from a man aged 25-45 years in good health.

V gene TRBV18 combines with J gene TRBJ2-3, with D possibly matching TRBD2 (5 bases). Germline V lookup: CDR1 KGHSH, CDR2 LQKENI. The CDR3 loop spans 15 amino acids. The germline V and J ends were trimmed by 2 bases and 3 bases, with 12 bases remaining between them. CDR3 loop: CASSPFRDNTDTQYF. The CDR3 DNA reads TGTGCCAGCTCACCATTCCGGGATAATACAGATACGCAGTATTTT.

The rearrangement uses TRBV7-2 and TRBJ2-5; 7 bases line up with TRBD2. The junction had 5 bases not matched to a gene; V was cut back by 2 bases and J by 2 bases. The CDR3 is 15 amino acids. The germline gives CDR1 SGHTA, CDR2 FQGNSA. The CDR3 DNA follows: TGTGCCAGCAGCTTACAGAGCGGGAAGCAAGAGACCCAGTACTTC. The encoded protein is CASSLQSGKQETQYF.

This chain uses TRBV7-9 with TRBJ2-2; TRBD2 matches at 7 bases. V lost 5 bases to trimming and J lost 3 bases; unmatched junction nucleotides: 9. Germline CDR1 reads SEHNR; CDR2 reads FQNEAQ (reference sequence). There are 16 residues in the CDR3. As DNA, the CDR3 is TGTGCCAGCAGCACTAGGAACGCGGGAGACACCGGGGAGCTGTTTTTT. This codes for CASSTRNAGDTGELFF.

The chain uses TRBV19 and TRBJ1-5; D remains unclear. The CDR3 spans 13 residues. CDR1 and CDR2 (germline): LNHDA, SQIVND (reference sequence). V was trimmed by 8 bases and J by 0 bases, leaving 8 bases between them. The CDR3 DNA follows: TGTGCCAGTTCTATTAGTAGCAATCAGCCCCAGCATTTT. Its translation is CASSISSNQPQHF.

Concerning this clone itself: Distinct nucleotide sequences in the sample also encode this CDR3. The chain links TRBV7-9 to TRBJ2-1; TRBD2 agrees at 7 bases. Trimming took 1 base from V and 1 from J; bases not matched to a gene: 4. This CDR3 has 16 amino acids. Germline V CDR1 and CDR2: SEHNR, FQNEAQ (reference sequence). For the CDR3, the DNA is TGTGCCAGCAGCTTAGGGGCGGGGGTTTCCTACAATGAGCAGTTCTTC. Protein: CASSLGAGVSYNEQFF.

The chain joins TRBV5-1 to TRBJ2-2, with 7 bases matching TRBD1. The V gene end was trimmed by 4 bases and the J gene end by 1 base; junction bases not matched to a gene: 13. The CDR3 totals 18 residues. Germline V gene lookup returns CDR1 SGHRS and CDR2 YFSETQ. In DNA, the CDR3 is TGCGCCAGCAGCCCGGCGACCGACAGGGTAATGAACACCGGGGAGCTGTTTTTT. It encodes CASSPATDRVMNTGELFF.

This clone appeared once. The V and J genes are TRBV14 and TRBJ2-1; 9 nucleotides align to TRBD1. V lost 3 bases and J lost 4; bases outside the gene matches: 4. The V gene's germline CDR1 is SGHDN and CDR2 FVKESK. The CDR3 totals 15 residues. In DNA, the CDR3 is TGTGCCAGCAGCCACACAGGGGGCCAGTACAATGAGCAGTTCTTC. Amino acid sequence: CASSHTGGQYNEQFF. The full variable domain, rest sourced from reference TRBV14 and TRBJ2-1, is EAGVTQFPSHSVIEKGQTVTLRCDPISGHDNLYWYRRVMGKEIKFLLHFVKESKQDESGMPNNRFLAERTGGTYSTLKVQPAELEDSGVYFCASSHTGGQYNEQFFGPGTRLTVL.

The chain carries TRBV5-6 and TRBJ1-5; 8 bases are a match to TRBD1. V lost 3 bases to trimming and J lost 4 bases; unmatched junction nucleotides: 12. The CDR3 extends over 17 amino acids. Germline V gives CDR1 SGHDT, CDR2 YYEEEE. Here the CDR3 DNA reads TGTGCCAGCAGCTCCGGGACAGGCTTCGGGGGAAATCAGCCCCAGCATTTT. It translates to CASSSGTGFGGNQPQHF.

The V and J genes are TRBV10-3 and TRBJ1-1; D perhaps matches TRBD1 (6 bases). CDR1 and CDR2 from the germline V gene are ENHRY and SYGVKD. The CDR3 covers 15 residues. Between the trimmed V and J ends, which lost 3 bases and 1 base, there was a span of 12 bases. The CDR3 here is CAISEAGTKNTEAFF. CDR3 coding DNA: TGTGCCATCAGTGAAGCCGGGACAAAGAACACTGAAGCTTTCTTT.

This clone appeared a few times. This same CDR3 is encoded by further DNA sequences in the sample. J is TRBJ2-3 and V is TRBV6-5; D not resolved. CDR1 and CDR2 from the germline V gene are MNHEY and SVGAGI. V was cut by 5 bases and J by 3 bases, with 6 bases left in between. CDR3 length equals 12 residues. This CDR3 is CASSPGTDTQYF. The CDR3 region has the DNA TGTGCCAGCAGTCCCGGGACAGATACGCAGTATTTT.

The CDR3: CASSLLGVGAKNIQYF. The CDR3 DNA reads TGTGCCAGCAGCTTACTCGGTGTGGGCGCCAAAAACATTCAGTACTTC. This chain joins TRBV7-8 and TRBJ2-4; the D is unclear. The V gene lost 2 bases and the J gene lost 1 base, with 12 bases spanning the gap. The CDR3 spans 16 residues. Germline V gene sequence: CDR1 SGHVS, CDR2 FQNEAQ.

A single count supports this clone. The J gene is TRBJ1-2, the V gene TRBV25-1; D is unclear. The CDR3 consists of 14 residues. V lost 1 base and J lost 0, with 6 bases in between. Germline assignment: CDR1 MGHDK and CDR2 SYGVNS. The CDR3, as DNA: TGTGCCAGCAGTGAATTGGGCACTAACTATGGCTACACCTTC. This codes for CASSELGTNYGYTF.

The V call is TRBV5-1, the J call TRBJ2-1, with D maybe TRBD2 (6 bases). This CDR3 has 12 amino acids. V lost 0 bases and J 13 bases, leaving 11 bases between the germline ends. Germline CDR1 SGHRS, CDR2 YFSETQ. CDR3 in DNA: TGCGCCAGCAGCTTGGAGGGGAGGAGTCAGTTCTTC. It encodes CASSLEGRSQFF.

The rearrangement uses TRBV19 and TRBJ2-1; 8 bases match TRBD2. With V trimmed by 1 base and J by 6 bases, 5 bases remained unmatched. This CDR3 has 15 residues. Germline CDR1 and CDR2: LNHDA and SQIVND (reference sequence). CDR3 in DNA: TGTGCCAGTAGTATAGGAGCGGGAGAGGGCAATGAGCAGTTCTTC. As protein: CASSIGAGEGNEQFF.

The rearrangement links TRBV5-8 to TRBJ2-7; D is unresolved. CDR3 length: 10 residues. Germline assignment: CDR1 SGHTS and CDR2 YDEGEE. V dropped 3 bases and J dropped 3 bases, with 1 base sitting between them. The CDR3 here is CASSYYEQYF. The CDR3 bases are TGTGCCAGCAGCTACTACGAGCAGTACTTC.

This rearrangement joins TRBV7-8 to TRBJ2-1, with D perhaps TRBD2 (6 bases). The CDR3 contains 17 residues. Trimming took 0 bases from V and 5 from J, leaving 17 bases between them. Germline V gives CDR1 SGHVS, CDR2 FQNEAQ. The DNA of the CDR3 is TGTGCCAGCAGCTTAGCCGCTCTAGCGAGCTTGAACAATGAGCAGTTCTTC. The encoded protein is CASSLAALASLNNEQFF.

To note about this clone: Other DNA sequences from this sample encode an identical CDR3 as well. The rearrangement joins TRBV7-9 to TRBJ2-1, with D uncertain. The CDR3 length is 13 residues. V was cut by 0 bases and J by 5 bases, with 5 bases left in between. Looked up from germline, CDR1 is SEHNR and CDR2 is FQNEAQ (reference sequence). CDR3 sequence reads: CASSLAPDNEQFF. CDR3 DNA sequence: TGTGCCAGCAGCTTAGCGCCCGACAATGAGCAGTTCTTC.

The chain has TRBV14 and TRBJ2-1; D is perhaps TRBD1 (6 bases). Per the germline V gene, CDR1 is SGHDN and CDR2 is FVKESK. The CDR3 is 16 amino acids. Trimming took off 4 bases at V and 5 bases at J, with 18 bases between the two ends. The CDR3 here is CASSPRTVHWNNEQFF. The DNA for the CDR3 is TGTGCCAGCAGCCCGCGGACAGTCCATTGGAACAATGAGCAGTTCTTC.

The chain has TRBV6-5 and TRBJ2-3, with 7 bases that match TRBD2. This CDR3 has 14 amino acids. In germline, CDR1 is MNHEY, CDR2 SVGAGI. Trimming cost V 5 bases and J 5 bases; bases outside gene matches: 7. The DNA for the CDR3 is TGTGCCAGCAGTAACCGGGGGGTGGTAGATACGCAGTATTTT. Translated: CASSNRGVVDTQYF.

The CDR3 here is CASSQAAGGLYEQYF. The CDR3 DNA reads TGCGCCAGCAGCCAAGCTGCGGGAGGCCTCTACGAGCAGTACTTC. The chain is built from TRBV4-1 and TRBJ2-7; 8 nucleotides agree with TRBD2. Germline loops: CDR1 MGHRA, CDR2 YSYEKL. The V segment lost 1 base and the J segment 3 bases; nucleotides outside the gene matches: 5. The CDR3 has 15 residues.

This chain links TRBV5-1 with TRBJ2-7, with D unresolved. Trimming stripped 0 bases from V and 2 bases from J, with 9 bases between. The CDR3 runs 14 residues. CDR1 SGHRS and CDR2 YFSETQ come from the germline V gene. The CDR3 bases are TGCGCCAGCAGCTTGGGCAGGACCACCTACGAGCAGTACTTC. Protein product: CASSLGRTTYEQYF.

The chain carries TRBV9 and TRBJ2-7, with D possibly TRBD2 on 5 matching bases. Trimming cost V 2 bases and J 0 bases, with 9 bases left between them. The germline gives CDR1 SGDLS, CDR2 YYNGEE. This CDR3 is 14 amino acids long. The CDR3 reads CASSVGLFSYEQYF. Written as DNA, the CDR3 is TGTGCCAGCAGCGTCGGACTGTTCTCCTACGAGCAGTACTTC.

This chain's CDR3 is CASSPGLASDEQFF. CDR3 DNA sequence: TGTGCCAGCAGCCCGGGACTAGCGTCTGATGAGCAGTTCTTC. V is TRBV7-2 and J is TRBJ2-1; 10 bases fit TRBD2. Per the germline V gene, CDR1 is SGHTA and CDR2 is FQGNSA. With 5 bases clipped from V and 8 bases from J, the junction kept 6 bases outside the gene matches. The length of the CDR3 is 14 residues.

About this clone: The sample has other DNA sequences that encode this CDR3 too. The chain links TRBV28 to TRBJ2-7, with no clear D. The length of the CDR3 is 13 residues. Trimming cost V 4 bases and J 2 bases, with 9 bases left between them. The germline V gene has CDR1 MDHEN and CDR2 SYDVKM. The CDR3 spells CASSSRTPYEQYF. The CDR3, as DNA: TGTGCCAGCAGTTCCCGGACCCCCTACGAGCAGTACTTC. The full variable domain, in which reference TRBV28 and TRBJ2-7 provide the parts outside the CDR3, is DVKVTQSSRYLVKRTGEKVFLECVQDMDHENMFWYRQDPGLGLRLIYFSYDVKMKEKGDIPEGYSVSREKKERFSLILESASTNQTSMYLCASSSRTPYEQYFGPGTRLTVT.

The CDR3 region is CASSQVLLSARTQPQHF. The CDR3 DNA reads as TGCGCCAGCAGCCAAGTTTTATTGTCGGCACGAACCCAGCCCCAGCATTTT. V and J are TRBV4-1 and TRBJ1-5; D is unclear. Trimming took 1 base from V and 7 from J, leaving 20 bases between them. This CDR3 contains 17 residues. Germline V gene lookup returns CDR1 MGHRA and CDR2 YSYEKL.